Listed below are T cell receptor beta chains from one sample, sequenced in a study of T-cell memory formation after mild COVID-19. TCRdb recomputed calls from the 5' RACE reads with MiXCR, one row per CDR3 protein. The repertoire holds 250,000 to 300,000 distinct CDR3 sequences, with roughly 15% as singletons. The specimen sequenced was PBMCs or a T cell subset sorted from them (not recorded which). Receptors were obtained from a man between 18 and 29 years old who had mild COVID-19 (a few samples of this study predate the infection). Cell type and time point are not known. CDR3s include the opening cysteine and the closing phenylalanine or tryptophan. D genes are given only for firm matches. Clone size appears in some rows only: once, few, many, or a class for an expanded clone.

CDR3nt,CDR3aa,abundance,d_gene,j_gene,v_gene
TGCGCCAGCAGCTTGGTCAGGGGGCCCGTAACAGATACGCAGTATTTT,CASSLVRGPVTDTQYF,-,TRBD1,TRBJ2-3,TRBV5-1
TGTGCCAGCAGTTACTATAGGCTAAGCTCCTACAATGAGCAGTTCTTC,CASSYYRLSSYNEQFF,-,-,TRBJ2-1,TRBV6-2/TRBV6-3
TGTGCCAGCACCTCCGGAAGCTCCTATAATTCACCCCTCCACTTT,CASTSGSSYNSPLHF,few,-,TRBJ1-6,TRBV6-4
TGCAGTGCACGGTGGGGGAATTCACCCCTCCACTTT,CSARWGNSPLHF,-,-,TRBJ1-6,TRBV20-1
TGTGCCAGCAGCTTAGACGGGTTCACAGATACGCAGTATTTT,CASSLDGFTDTQYF,few,-,TRBJ2-3,TRBV7-2
TGTGCCAGCAGTTTTTTCCCTCGGGGGGTGAATTTGGAAGCTTTCTTT,CASSFFPRGVNLEAFF,-,-,TRBJ1-1,TRBV28
TGTGCCACCAGCAGAGTCCCCCTGGGTTCACCCCTCCACTTT,CATSRVPLGSPLHF,-,-,TRBJ1-6,TRBV15
TGTGCCAGCAGCCCTCGGCCAGGGGGCAATCACTACGAGCAGTACTTC,CASSPRPGGNHYEQYF,-,TRBD1,TRBJ2-7,TRBV3-1
TGTGCCAGCAGGGGTAACGGGGGAAACAATGAGCAGTTCTTC,CASRGNGGNNEQFF,few,-,TRBJ2-1,TRBV7-2
TGTGCCATCAGTCAGGACAGGGGGACGTATGGCTACACCTTC,CAISQDRGTYGYTF,-,TRBD1,TRBJ1-2,TRBV10-3
TGTGCCAGCAGCAACACGGTAGCGGGGCTGCCAGATACGCAGTATTTT,CASSNTVAGLPDTQYF,few,TRBD2,TRBJ2-3,TRBV6-6
TGTGCCAGCAGCTTATATCCCAGGGGAGGACCTAACTATGGCTACACCTTC,CASSLYPRGGPNYGYTF,few,-,TRBJ1-2,TRBV7-6
TGTGCCAGCAGTTACTCGTGGACAGGAGGGGATCAGCCCCAGCATTTT,CASSYSWTGGDQPQHF,-,TRBD1,TRBJ1-5,TRBV6-2/TRBV6-3
TGCGCCAGCAGCCGGGACAGACGCTATGGCTACACCTTC,CASSRDRRYGYTF,few,TRBD1,TRBJ1-2,TRBV5-1
TGTGCCAGCAGCGGTAGGGGCCTAACAGATACGCAGTATTTT,CASSGRGLTDTQYF,-,-,TRBJ2-3,TRBV9
TGTGCCAGCACTTGGGGTCGAGAAGCTTTCTTT,CASTWGREAFF,-,-,TRBJ1-1,TRBV6-2/TRBV6-3
TGTGCCATCAGCCGGGGCGAGGGGGGTTTCTACGAGCAGTACTTC,CAISRGEGGFYEQYF,-,-,TRBJ2-7,TRBV10-3
TGTGCCAGCAGCTTAGATTTGGAGACCCAGTACTTC,CASSLDLETQYF,many,-,TRBJ2-5,TRBV7-2
TGTGCCAGCAGCTTAGCTTGGGGGGGGCTGGAGACCCAGTACTTC,CASSLAWGGLETQYF,-,-,TRBJ2-5,TRBV7-2
TGCGCCAGCAGCTTAGCGGACAGGGCTGGGAATGAGCAGTTCTTC,CASSLADRAGNEQFF,-,TRBD1,TRBJ2-1,TRBV5-1
TGTGCCAGCAGTGACAGGGGTTTAGAGACCCAGTACTTC,CASSDRGLETQYF,few,TRBD1,TRBJ2-5,TRBV12-3/TRBV12-4
TGCAGTGCTAGAGCTGCGGGACTAGTCCGCACAGATACGAAGTATTTT,CSARAAGLVRTDTKYF,-,TRBD2,TRBJ2-3,TRBV20-1
TGCGCCAGCAGCCAAGCGCAGGGATCACCCCTCCACTTT,CASSQAQGSPLHF,-,-,TRBJ1-6,TRBV4-3
TGTGCCAGCAGCCAAGCCACGACTAGCGGCCCAGCCAAAAACATTCAGTACTTC,CASSQATTSGPAKNIQYF,few,TRBD2,TRBJ2-4,TRBV4-2
TGTGCCAGCAGTTTTAGCCAGAACACTGAAGCTTTCTTT,CASSFSQNTEAFF,few,-,TRBJ1-1,TRBV27
TGTGCCAGCAGCTTGAAAGGCTATGGCTACACCTTC,CASSLKGYGYTF,few,-,TRBJ1-2,TRBV7-9
TGCGCCAGCAGCTTGGGTACTAGCGGCAATGAGCAGTTCTTC,CASSLGTSGNEQFF,few,TRBD2,TRBJ2-1,TRBV5-1
TGCAGCGTTGAAGATTTGGGTGGGGCCAACGTCCTGACTTTC,CSVEDLGGANVLTF,-,-,TRBJ2-6,TRBV29-1
TGTGCCAGCAGCTTGCGACGGGGCGCCTTCGGAGAGACCCAGTACTTC,CASSLRRGAFGETQYF,few,-,TRBJ2-5,TRBV5-4
TGCGCCAGCAGCCCCCTCTTCAGGTCGGACGATGAGCAGTTCTTC,CASSPLFRSDDEQFF,-,-,TRBJ2-1,TRBV5-1
TGCGCCAGCAGCTTCGGACAGGGAAGGGTAGGCACCGGGGAGCTGTTTTTT,CASSFGQGRVGTGELFF,-,TRBD1,TRBJ2-2,TRBV5-1
TGTGCCAGCAGCCCGCCTATAGGGGAGCTGTTTTTT,CASSPPIGELFF,-,-,TRBJ2-2,TRBV7-2
TGTGCCAGCAGTACGGGGGCGAACACTGAAGCTTTCTTT,CASSTGANTEAFF,few,-,TRBJ1-1,TRBV6-2/TRBV6-3
TGTGCCACCGCAAGGGACCCTTCGTTCGATACGCAGTATTTT,CATARDPSFDTQYF,-,-,TRBJ2-3,TRBV3-1
TGTGCCAGCAGAGGGAGCGTGGAGACCCAGTACTTC,CASRGSVETQYF,few,-,TRBJ2-5,TRBV6-2/TRBV6-3
TGTGCCAGCAGTTTAGCGGACAGCGGAGGCTACGAGCAGTACTTC,CASSLADSGGYEQYF,many,-,TRBJ2-7,TRBV12-3/TRBV12-4
TGTGCCAGCAGTGGACTAGCGGACCAAGAGACCCAGTACTTC,CASSGLADQETQYF,few,TRBD2,TRBJ2-5,TRBV2
TGTGCCACCGGGGTCATATCCAGTCGCAATGAGCAGTTCTTC,CATGVISSRNEQFF,many,-,TRBJ2-1,TRBV27
TGTGCCAGCAGCTTAGTAAGCGTTCTGGACACCGGGGAGCTGTTTTTT,CASSLVSVLDTGELFF,few,-,TRBJ2-2,TRBV7-6
TGTGCCAGCAGATTCACAGGGTGGGAGGGCTACACCTTC,CASRFTGWEGYTF,-,-,TRBJ1-2,TRBV28
TGCGCCAGCAGCTTGATTGGGGCGGGTCAGAACACTGAAGCTTTCTTT,CASSLIGAGQNTEAFF,few,-,TRBJ1-1,TRBV5-1
TGTGCCAGCAGTGAATTAGGGATTGGCTACACCTTC,CASSELGIGYTF,few,-,TRBJ1-2,TRBV25-1
TGTGCCAGCAGCGTAGGGTGGGGGTCTGGCTACACCTTC,CASSVGWGSGYTF,-,-,TRBJ1-2,TRBV9
TGTGCCAGCACCCTAACCGGGGGGTTGCGGGCTTTCTTT,CASTLTGGLRAFF,few,-,TRBJ1-1,TRBV6-6
TGCAGTGCTAGAACAGGGTTCGAGACCCAGTACTTC,CSARTGFETQYF,-,-,TRBJ2-5,TRBV20-1
TGTGCCAGCATAGCGGGGGGGCACGGTGAGCAGTTCTTC,CASIAGGHGEQFF,few,TRBD2,TRBJ2-1,TRBV25-1